This section outlines one T cell receptor beta chain sequence together with its context. This specimen comes from a study of T cell responses to AZD1222 COVID-19 vaccine. The germline gives CDR1 SNHLY, CDR2 FYNNEI. The CDR3 has 14 residues. V dropped 6 bases and J dropped 5 bases, with 16 bases sitting between them. The assay was immunoSEQ multiplex PCR, and TCRdb's table has in-frame clones only and misses some. The sample shows about 140,000 clones, approximately 91% of them seen only once. Second-dose schedules of about 4 or about 12 weeks were combined. Sequences were derived from peripheral blood, sampled 28 days after the second AZD1222 dose. This sequence joins TRBV2 and TRBJ1-1; possible D gene TRBD1, 5 bases. The TCR was taken from an adult who received the AZD1222 COVID-19 vaccine. CDR3 residues: CASRGQGSRTEAFF. The CDR3, as DNA: TGTGCCAGCAGGGGGCAGGGATCGCGAACTGAAGCTTTCTTT.